The T cell receptor (beta chain) described here comes from a study of CD8 T cells in ankylosing spondylitis. Overall study findings and caveats: There was a TCR beta motif, made of several highly homologous variants, that appeared characteristic of ankylosing spondylitis blood.

CDR3 length: 17 amino acids. The junction had 15 bases not matched to a gene; V was cut back by 2 bases and J by 4 bases. Germline CDR1 DFQATT, CDR2 SNEGSKA (reference sequence). This clonotype was detected only a few times. The antigen is undetermined. TCRdb reprocessed the 5' RACE reads with MiXCR, giving one entry per CDR3 protein. The sample holds under 950,000 distinct CDR3 sequences; around 17% are singletons and the top ten take 15% to 20%. The sequence derives from a male donor with ankylosing spondylitis. The chain joins TRBV20-1 to TRBJ2-3, with TRBD1 matching over 7 bases. Sequencing used blood, either unsorted or a sorted T cell fraction (not recorded which). The CDR3: CSARNPDRALRADTQYF. CDR3 nucleotides: TGCAGTGCTAGAAATCCAGACAGGGCCCTCCGGGCAGATACGCAGTATTTT.